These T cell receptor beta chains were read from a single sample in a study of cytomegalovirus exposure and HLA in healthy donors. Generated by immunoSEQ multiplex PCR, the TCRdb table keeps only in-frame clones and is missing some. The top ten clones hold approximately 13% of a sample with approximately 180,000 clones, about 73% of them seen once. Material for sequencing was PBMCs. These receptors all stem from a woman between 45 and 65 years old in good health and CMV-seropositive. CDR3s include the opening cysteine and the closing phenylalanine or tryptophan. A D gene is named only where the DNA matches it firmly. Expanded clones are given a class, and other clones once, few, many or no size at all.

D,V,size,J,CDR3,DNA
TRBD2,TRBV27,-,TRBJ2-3,CASSSSGLAAQYF,TGTGCCAGCAGTTCTTCCGGACTAGCAGCGCAGTATTTT
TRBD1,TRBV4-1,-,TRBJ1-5,CASSLSPTGGAGQPQHF,TGCGCCAGCAGCCTGAGCCCAACAGGGGGCGCGGGCCAGCCCCAGCATTTT
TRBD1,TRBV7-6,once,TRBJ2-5,CASSVRTGDFGETQYF,TGTGCCAGCAGCGTGAGGACAGGGGATTTCGGAGAGACCCAGTACTTC
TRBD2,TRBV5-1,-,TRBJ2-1,CASSLVASGIYNEQFF,TGCGCCAGCAGCTTGGTAGCTAGCGGGATCTACAATGAGCAGTTCTTC
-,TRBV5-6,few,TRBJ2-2,CASSLEQGNTGELFF,TGTGCCAGCAGCTTGGAACAGGGGAACACCGGGGAGCTGTTTTTT
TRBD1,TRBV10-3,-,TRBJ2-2,CAISGDRGFGELFF,TGTGCCATCAGTGGGGACAGGGGGTTCGGGGAGCTGTTTTTT
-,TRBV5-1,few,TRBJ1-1,CASSLAGANTEAFF,TGCGCCAGCAGCCTAGCAGGGGCGAACACTGAAGCTTTCTTT
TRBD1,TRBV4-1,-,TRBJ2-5,CASSHPAGTGGQTQYF,TGCGCCAGCAGCCACCCGGCCGGGACAGGGGGGCAGACCCAGTACTTC
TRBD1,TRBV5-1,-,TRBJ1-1,CASTGTGYEGTEAFF,TGCGCCAGCACCGGGACAGGCTACGAGGGGACTGAAGCTTTCTTT
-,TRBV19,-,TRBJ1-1,CASLRSATSEAFF,TGTGCCAGTCTTAGGAGTGCGACCAGTGAAGCTTTCTTT
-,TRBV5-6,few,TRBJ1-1,CASSLGTVNTEAFF,TGTGCCAGCAGCTTGGGGACAGTGAACACTGAAGCTTTCTTT
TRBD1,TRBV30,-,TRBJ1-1,CAWSSGQGWTEAFF,TGTGCCTGGAGCTCCGGACAGGGGTGGACTGAAGCTTTCTTT
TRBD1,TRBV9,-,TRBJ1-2,CASSSPGTGNGYTF,TGTGCCAGCAGCTCCCCGGGGACAGGGAATGGCTACACCTTC
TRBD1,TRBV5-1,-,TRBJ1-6,CASSLDRGLSPLHF,TGCGCCAGCAGCTTGGACAGGGGTTTATCTCCCCTCCACTTT
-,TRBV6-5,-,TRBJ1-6,CASRRGEWNNSPLHF,TGTGCCAGCAGACGGGGGGAGTGGAATAATTCACCCCTCCACTTT
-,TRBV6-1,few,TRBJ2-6,CAIQSGDSGANVLTF,TGTGCCATACAATCAGGGGACTCTGGGGCCAACGTCCTGACTTTC
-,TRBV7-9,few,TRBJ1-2,CASSPDSYGYTF,TGTGCCAGCAGCCCGGACAGCTATGGCTACACCTTC
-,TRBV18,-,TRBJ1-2,CASSPPAGNYGYTF,TGTGCCAGCTCACCACCCGCGGGAAACTATGGCTACACCTTC
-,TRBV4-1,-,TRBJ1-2,CASSPSGQINYGYTF,TGCGCCAGCAGCCCTTCTGGACAGATTAACTATGGCTACACCTTC
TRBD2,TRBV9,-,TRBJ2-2,CASGGTRRTGELFF,TGTGCCAGCGGTGGGACTAGGAGAACCGGGGAGCTGTTTTTT
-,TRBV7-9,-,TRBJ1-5,CSSSLSHSNQPQHF,TGTTCCAGCAGCCTTAGCCATTCCAATCAGCCCCAGCATTTT
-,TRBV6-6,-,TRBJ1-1,CASSYVGSNTEAFF,TGTGCCAGCAGTTACGTCGGGAGTAACACTGAAGCTTTCTTT
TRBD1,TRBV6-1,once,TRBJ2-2,CASRPGQGLTGELFF,TGTGCCAGCAGACCGGGACAGGGATTAACCGGGGAGCTGTTTTTT